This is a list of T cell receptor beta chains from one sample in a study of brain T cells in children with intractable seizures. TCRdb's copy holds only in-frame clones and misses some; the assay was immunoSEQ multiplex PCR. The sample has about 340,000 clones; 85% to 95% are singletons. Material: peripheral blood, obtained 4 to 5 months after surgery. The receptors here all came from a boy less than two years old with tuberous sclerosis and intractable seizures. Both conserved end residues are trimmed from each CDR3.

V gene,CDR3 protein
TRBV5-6,ASSYLGDYSGNTIY
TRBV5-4,ASSLFAFQETQY
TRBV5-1,ASSNGQGFDTEAF
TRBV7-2,ASSLGGGRNQPQH
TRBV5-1,ASSLGIGDRGSGANVLT
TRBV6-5,AASYGPGAEAF
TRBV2,ASQASGGALSEQF
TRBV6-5,ASGGGVSYT
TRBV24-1,ATSDGTGINQPQH
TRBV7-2,ASSLVGAGNTGELF
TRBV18,ASSRIRGPQPQH
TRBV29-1,SVGIQGPTGELF
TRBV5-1,ASSLGPFLGSGHEQY
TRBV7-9,ASSSQRQGRGEAF
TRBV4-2,ASSQPRSYTQNTGELF
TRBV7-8,ASSLAWTSGGDLKNIQY
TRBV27,ASSWTGEDEQY
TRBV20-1,SAGQETQY
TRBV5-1,ASSLALNTEAF
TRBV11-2,ASRLLRGETGGELF
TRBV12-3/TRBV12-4,ASSLAGYEQY
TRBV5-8,ASIPLETYEQY
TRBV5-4,ASSLDRSNGDTEAF
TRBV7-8,ASSLRGLETQY
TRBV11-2,ASSETGSGNTIY
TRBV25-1,ASSLGGLGENQPQH
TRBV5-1,ASSSGTANYGYT
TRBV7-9,ASSFKGQYSGANVLT
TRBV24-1,ATTVVPEAF
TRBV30,AWSWGVPYNSPLH
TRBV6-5,ASSYRTSSSGELF
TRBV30,AWSVTGQNQPQH
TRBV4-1,ASSQDDGRSYEQY
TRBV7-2,ASSPGQQYSPLH
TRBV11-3,ASSLRGGPTDTQY
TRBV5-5,ASSLTGPGTDTQY
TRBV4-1,ASSPRQGASPLH
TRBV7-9,ASSLRFSGEAAPETQY
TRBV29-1,SVEDLDTDKLF
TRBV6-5,ASSYKGRNQPQH
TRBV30,AWSYGTEAF
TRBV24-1,ATSDSGLPDYGYT
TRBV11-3,ASSLGQGHEQY
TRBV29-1,SVDSLATLNNEQF
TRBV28,ASSFPTANYGYT
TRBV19,ASSWAGENEQF
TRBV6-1,ASSETGGNSPLH
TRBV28,ASTGQGFYGYT
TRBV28,ASSHTVIGQY
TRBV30,AWSTRTSGRGLVYEQY
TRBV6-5,ASRGEDIYGYT
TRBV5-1,ASSSGTDSNQPQH
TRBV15,ATSRVGQHNEKLF
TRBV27,ASSGDRESFGSYEQY
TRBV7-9,ASSFHSAGDTEAF
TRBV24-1,ATSDATVSDTQY
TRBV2,ASSPDRNLNYGYT
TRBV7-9,ASSFPIREGDTEAF
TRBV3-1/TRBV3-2,ASSQEIGLAGGIGEQF